The present T cell receptor (beta chain) was sequenced within a study of blood T cell repertoires in COVID-19. Study-wide context: There were acute and convalescent COVID-19 samples, and they came from the United States, Italy and Spain.

Sequencing was performed with immunoSEQ multiplex PCR; in TCRdb, only in-frame clones are kept and a portion is missing. The data contain under 300,000 clones, over 75% of them singletons. CDR3 size: 15 residues. The junction had 9 bases not matched to a gene; V was cut back by 8 bases and J by 1 base. Germline CDR1 MNHEY, CDR2 SVGAGI. Sequenced input: peripheral blood. The genes are TRBV6-5 and TRBJ1-1; TRBD1 matches at 8 bases. This receptor was obtained from a man aged 25 to 40 who had recovered from COVID-19. The CDR3 DNA is TGTGCCAGCCGGACAGGGAGGGGATCGAACACTGAAGCTTTCTTT. Translating it yields CASRTGRGSNTEAFF.